This TCR beta chain appears in the sequencing data of a study of OX40 agonist ivuxolimab in advanced cancers. Across the whole study: The dose-escalation cohort had hepatocellular carcinoma, melanoma, renal cell or head and neck cancer.

Study observations and caveats: Dosing at 0.1 to 3.0 mg/kg was accompanied by clonal expansion of CD4+ and CD8+ blood T cells by week 6.

Of note for this clone: Its specificity is unknown.

Repertoires were generated with immunoSEQ multiplex PCR, while TCRdb's copy carries only in-frame clones and drops some. Of roughly 86,000 clones listed, roughly 92% are singletons. Exclusion of a patient followed from autoimmune disease history or systemic immunosuppression. The germline V gene encodes CDR1 MGHRA and CDR2 YSYEKL. Trimming cost V 1 base and J 3 bases; bases outside gene matches: 13. This CDR3 comprises 20 residues. The chain combines TRBV4-1 with TRBJ2-6; 9 bases agree with TRBD2. The sample in question was CD4+ or CD8+ T cells sorted from blood, obtained in a trial of the OX40 agonist ivuxolimab. The clonotype comes from an adult with an advanced solid tumor such as melanoma, head and neck, liver or kidney cancer. As DNA, the CDR3 is TGCGCCAGCAGCCAAGGCCCGGGGACTAGCCCCTCCCGTGGGGCCAACGTCCTGACTTTC. It codes for CASSQGPGTSPSRGANVLTF.